This section outlines one T cell receptor beta chain sequence together with its context. V was pared by 6 bases and J by 4 bases, with 4 bases of the junction left unmatched. CDR3 length equals 14 residues. Germline values: CDR1 MNHNS, CDR2 SASEGT. TCRdb independently ran MiXCR on the 5' RACE reads; one entry per CDR3 protein. The table has approximately 300,000 distinct CDR3 sequences, roughly 20% seen once. The sample is drawn from a study of CD8 T cells in ankylosing spondylitis. The specimen sequenced was blood, either unsorted or a sorted T cell fraction (not recorded which). The sequence was obtained from a male donor with ankylosing spondylitis or in good health (not recorded which). V is TRBV6-1 and J is TRBJ2-3, with 10 bases matching TRBD1. The CDR3 nucleotides are TGTGCCAGCAGGCGGACAGGGGGTCCAGATACGCAGTATTTT. This encodes CASRRTGGPDTQYF.